Listed below are T cell receptor beta chains from one sample, sequenced in a study of metastatic and nonmetastatic thyroid tumors. TCRdb reanalyzed the PCR reads with MiXCR. The sample records about 14,000 clones, over 25% being singletons. The sample comprised tumor tissue. Receptor source: a female donor with papillary thyroid cancer or a benign thyroid nodule (not recorded which). Some clones in this sample may be carry-over from other donors' samples. CDR3s include the opening cysteine and the closing phenylalanine or tryptophan. D genes are given only for firm matches. The size field is filled for only some rows; it gives once, few, many or a size class.

d_call	clone_size	v_call	j_call	cdr3_aa	cdr3_nt
TRBD1	few	TRBV6-1	TRBJ1-2	CASSGILQGNYGYTF	TGTGCCAGCAGTGGAATCTTACAGGGGAACTATGGCTACACCTTC
-	few	TRBV28	TRBJ1-2	CASTTPLGQDYGYTF	TGTGCCAGCACCACACCTCTCGGGCAGGACTATGGCTACACCTTC
-	many	TRBV7-3	TRBJ2-1	CASSSNGGGSYNEQFF	TGTGCCAGCAGCTCAAACGGGGGAGGCTCCTACAATGAGCAGTTCTTC
-	-	TRBV5-4	TRBJ2-7	CASSSTAGNSYEQYF	TGTGCCAGCAGCTCCACGGCCGGCAACTCCTACGAGCAGTACTTC
-	-	TRBV7-2	TRBJ2-1	CASSLVWDEQFF	TGTGCCAGCAGCTTAGTGTGGGATGAGCAGTTCTTC
-	medium-sized	TRBV7-2	TRBJ1-6	CASSEEAFSYNSPLHF	TGTGCCAGCAGCGAAGAAGCCTTCTCGTATAATTCACCCCTCCACTTT
TRBD1	-	TRBV5-1	TRBJ1-3	CASSNGQGAGNTIYF	TGCGCCAGCAGCAACGGACAGGGAGCTGGAAACACCATATATTTT
TRBD1	-	TRBV12-3/TRBV12-4	TRBJ1-5	CASSPDRVYQPQHF	TGTGCCAGCAGCCCCGACAGGGTTTATCAGCCCCAGCATTTT
TRBD2	many	TRBV20-1	TRBJ2-3	CSASPGLTLETQYF	TGCAGTGCATCTCCGGGACTAACGTTAGAAACGCAGTATTTT
TRBD2	-	TRBV6-1	TRBJ2-1	CASKSESGGENEQFF	TGTGCCAGCAAATCCGAGAGCGGGGGGGAAAATGAGCAGTTCTTC
-	-	TRBV5-4	TRBJ2-3	CASSLRNTDTQYF	TGTGCCAGCAGCTTGCGGAACACAGATACGCAGTATTTT
TRBD2	many	TRBV4-3	TRBJ2-5	CASSPTTVLAGSETQYF	TGCGCCAGCAGCCCTACCACCGTGCTAGCGGGATCAGAGACCCAGTACTTC
TRBD2	many	TRBV7-9	TRBJ2-1	CASSPSGRNYNEQFF	TGTGCCAGCAGCCCCAGCGGGAGAAACTACAATGAGCAGTTCTTC
-	few	TRBV10-3	TRBJ2-7	CTISEPVLDEQYF	TGCACCATCAGTGAGCCCGTTTTAGATGAGCAGTACTTC
TRBD1	medium-sized	TRBV20-1	TRBJ1-1	CSLQGVPEAFF	TGCAGTCTCCAGGGGGTCCCTGAAGCTTTCTTT
TRBD1	medium-sized	TRBV10-1	TRBJ2-1	CASSEGDRENNEQFF	TGCGCCAGCAGTGAGGGGGACAGGGAAAACAATGAGCAGTTCTTC
-	medium-sized	TRBV20-1	TRBJ1-2	CSANTVRGYTF	TGCAGTGCTAACACAGTAAGGGGCTACACCTTC
-	large	TRBV6-2/TRBV6-3	TRBJ2-1	CASSNSAGGVRSSYNEQFF	TGTGCCAGCAGTAACTCAGCAGGGGGGGTAAGGAGCTCCTACAATGAGCAGTTCTTC
-	many	TRBV4-1	TRBJ1-1	CASSQGIVNTEAFF	TGCGCCAGCAGCCAAGGTATAGTGAACACTGAAGCTTTCTTT
TRBD1	-	TRBV28	TRBJ1-5	CASNRQGADQPQHF	TGTGCCAGCAATCGTCAGGGGGCAGATCAGCCCCAGCATTTT
-	-	TRBV24-1	TRBJ1-2	CATSVRGTPLFLDYGYTF	TGTGCCACCAGTGTGAGAGGGACACCTTTGTTTCTTGACTATGGCTACACCTTC
-	-	TRBV11-3	TRBJ2-1	CASSPARETGEQFF	TGTGCCAGCAGCCCCGCTCGAGAAACCGGTGAGCAGTTCTTC
-	-	TRBV6-5	TRBJ2-7	CASSYSRVSYEQYF	TGTGCCAGCAGTTACTCGCGGGTCTCCTACGAGCAGTACTTC
TRBD1	-	TRBV11-2	TRBJ2-7	CASSSGTGRTYEQYF	TGTGCCAGCAGCTCCGGGACAGGGCGAACCTACGAGCAGTACTTC
-	-	TRBV6-6	TRBJ1-2	CASSYSRGANYGYTF	TGTGCCAGCAGTTACTCGAGGGGGGCTAACTATGGCTACACCTTC
-	many	TRBV11-3	TRBJ2-1	CASSPGRRYNEQFF	TGTGCCAGCAGCCCCGGGCGCCGTTACAATGAGCAGTTCTTC
-	medium-sized	TRBV20-1	TRBJ2-1	CSGTLSYNEQFF	TGCAGTGGAACCCTCTCCTACAATGAGCAGTTCTTC
-	few	TRBV6-2/TRBV6-3	TRBJ2-6	CASSSSAGANVLTF	TGTGCCAGCAGTTCCTCGGCCGGGGCCAACGTCCTGACTTTC
TRBD1	-	TRBV24-1	TRBJ1-2	CATSDSRDRSTYGYTF	TGTGCCACCAGTGATTCCCGGGACAGGAGTACCTATGGCTACACCTTC
TRBD1	few	TRBV6-1	TRBJ1-6	CASKPSGTGFRSPLHF	TGTGCCAGCAAGCCATCCGGGACAGGTTTTCGTTCACCCCTCCACTTT
TRBD1	medium-sized	TRBV2	TRBJ1-6	CASSAEQGVNSPLHF	TGTGCCAGCAGTGCTGAACAGGGGGTCAATTCACCCCTCCACTTT
-	few	TRBV12-3/TRBV12-4	TRBJ1-5	CASRQGNDQPQHF	TGTGCCAGCAGGCAGGGGAACGATCAGCCCCAGCATTTT
-	-	TRBV20-1	TRBJ2-7	CSARDTVTYEQYF	TGCAGTGCTAGAGATACGGTCACCTACGAGCAGTACTTC
-	many	TRBV9	TRBJ1-6	CASSAGERSSPPHF	TGTGCCAGCAGCGCAGGGGAGAGAAGTTCACCCCCTCACTTT
-	-	TRBV20-1	TRBJ2-7	CSARDVGGRLSYEQYF	TGCAGTGCTAGAGATGTTGGAGGACGTCTCTCCTACGAGCAGTACTTC